This T cell receptor (beta chain) was recorded in a study of blood T cell repertoires in COVID-19. V was clipped by 4 bases and J by 8 bases; unmatched bases: 8. The CDR3 loop spans 13 amino acids. Germline assignment: CDR1 SGHNT and CDR2 YYREEE (reference sequence). Only in-frame clones appear in the TCRdb table, and some are missing; sequencing was by immunoSEQ multiplex PCR. The data show about 180,000 clones, roughly nine tenths seen once. Material for sequencing was PBMCs or T cells enriched from blood (not recorded which). The chain carries TRBV5-4 and TRBJ1-1; 7 nucleotides match TRBD1. The origin of this receptor is a human donor with acute COVID-19. The donor label of this sample is uncertain. The CDR3: CASSQTGMGEAFF. CDR3 nucleotides: TGTGCCAGCAGCCAGACAGGGATGGGAGAAGCTTTCTTT. Drawing the rest from reference TRBV5-4 and TRBJ1-1, the complete variable domain is ETGVTQSPTHLIKTRGQQVTLRCSSQSGHNTVSWYQQALGQGPQFIFQYYREEENGRGNFPPRFSGLQFPNYSSELNVNALELDDSALYLCASSQTGMGEAFFGQGTRLTVV.